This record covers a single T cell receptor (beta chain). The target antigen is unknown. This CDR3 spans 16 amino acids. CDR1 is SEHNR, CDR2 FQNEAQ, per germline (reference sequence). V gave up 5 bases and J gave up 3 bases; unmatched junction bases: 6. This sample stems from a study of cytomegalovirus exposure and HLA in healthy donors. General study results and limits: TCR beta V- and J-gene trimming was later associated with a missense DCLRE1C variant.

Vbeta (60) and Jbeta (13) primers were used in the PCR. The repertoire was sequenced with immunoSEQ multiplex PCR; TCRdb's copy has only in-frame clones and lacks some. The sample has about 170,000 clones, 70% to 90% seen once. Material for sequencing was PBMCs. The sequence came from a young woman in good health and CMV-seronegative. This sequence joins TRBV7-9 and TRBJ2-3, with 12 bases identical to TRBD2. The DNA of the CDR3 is TGTGCCAGCAGCAGCGGACTAGCGGGATTGACAGATACGCAGTATTTT. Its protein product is CASSSGLAGLTDTQYF. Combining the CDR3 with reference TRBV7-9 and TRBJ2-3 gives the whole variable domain DTGVSQNPRHKITKRGQNVTFRCDPISEHNRLYWYRQTLGQGPEFLTYFQNEAQLEKSRLLSDRFSAERPKGSFSTLEIQRTEQGDSAMYLCASSSGLAGLTDTQYFGPGTRLTVL.